Below, one T cell receptor (beta chain) is given with its context. Its recognized antigen is unknown. Base qualities are not provided; no much larger clone lies one nucleotide away. The immunoSEQ Assay, a bias-controlled multiplex PCR, was used to amplify TCRbeta CDR3 regions from genomic DNA. Regarding the original processing steps: Nucleated cell counts per sample were estimated from amplification of reference gene primers within the assay. To quantify the absolute abundance of each unique TCRbeta CDR3 rearrangement, sequence reads were collapsed and filtered. Productive Simpson clonality was computed per sample as the square root of Simpson's diversity index over productive rearrangements. TCRdb took this table from immuneACCESS and kept in-frame rearrangements with V and J called. Such tables lack part of the clones; where checked against another copy, unresolved V genes explain under half of the gap, and the rest is unexplained. V, J and clone size derive from that table, while D and trimming were established from the DNA sequence. The sample profile shows 120,000 to 150,000 clones; over 80% of them were found once. About 5.8% of the sample rests with the top ten.

Enrolling through a virtual design, the prospective study's participants ranged in age from roughly 18 to 100 years and lived across 20 to 30 United States geographic areas. To assign participants to cohorts, the prospective study relied on clinical history that participants themselves reported in a screening survey and a study questionnaire. Exposed participants had been in contact with someone with a PCR-confirmed or clinician-diagnosed COVID-19 case within 2 weeks of study entry. Mobile phlebotomists in the prospective study collected whole blood, serum and a nasopharyngeal or oropharyngeal swab from every participant. Over a roughly 2-month period, participants in the prospective study had the option of providing additional blood draws and questionnaires. Before DNA extraction, blood samples from the prospective study were shipped at room temperature or frozen. The germline V gene supplies CDR1 SGHVS and CDR2 FNYEAQ. The cysteine opens and the phenylalanine closes a CDR3 of 17 amino acids. Only the CDR3 region is kept as DNA, spanning 51 bases read in frame from base 1. V lost 2 bases and J lost 7 bases, and the count of bases not matched to a germline gene is 11.

This specimen comes from a study of blood T cell repertoires in COVID-19 (dated by TCRdb to about 2020). Context from the whole study: The collaborator samples originated in the United States, Italy and Spain and spanned the acute and convalescent phases of COVID-19. The prospective study material was composed of cDNA or gDNA derived from T cells, B-cell-depleted T cells, or PBMCs. Deeply sampled blood TCRbeta repertoires from subjects exposed to, actively infected with, or recovered from COVID-19 were included in the dataset. The repertoires were released in a freely available public database meant as a resource for research on the immune response to SARS-CoV-2. The samples were drawn from two sources: the first 160 participants of the ongoing ImmuneRACE study, and over 950 subjects contributed by 6 global collaborators. A de-identified subject ID, COVID-19 status, age in years and sex were almost always included in the sample metadata. Where HLA class I and class II types were available, the types were taken from metadata supplied by the sample provider, not from assay-based typing.

Findings and caveats that apply to the study as a whole: How much clinical and demographic metadata was included differed by source and by participant, and the metadata was provided uncurated.

Sequenced material: PBMCs or T cells enriched from blood (not recorded which). This clonotype was sampled from a woman in her 50s who had been exposed to COVID-19. The sequence is built from TRBV7-6 and TRBJ1-6; 7 central nucleotides agree with TRBD1. The sequenced DNA: TGTGCCAGCAGCTTATCCCCGGGCGGACAGGAAAATTCACCCCTCCACTTT. The translation is CASSLSPGGQENSPLHF.